This T cell receptor (beta chain) was sequenced in a study of blood T cell repertoires in COVID-19. Study details: From T cells, B-cell-depleted T cells, or PBMCs came the material, which was cDNA or gDNA.

Methods used by the authors: Reference gene primer amplification yielded estimated nucleated cell counts. The assay was immunoSEQ multiplex PCR, and TCRdb's table has in-frame clones only and misses some. V, J and clone size were drawn from that table, and D and trimming were deduced from the DNA. Of some 44,000 clones detected, 92% appear once; the ten largest clones hold more than 10%. V gave up 2 bases and J gave up 1 base, with 5 bases separating them. This CDR3 spans 13 amino acids. The chain has TRBV12-3 or TRBV12-4 and TRBJ1-1; tentatively, D is TRBD1 (5 bases). Sequenced input: peripheral blood. This receptor was identified in a human donor in a cohort sampled during active COVID-19. The CDR3 is CASSLRGNTEAFF. As DNA, the CDR3 is TGTGCCAGCAGTTTAAGGGGGAACACTGAAGCTTTCTTT.